The 25 T cell receptor beta chains below were found in one sample sequenced in a study of cytomegalovirus exposure and HLA in healthy donors. The PCR made use of 60 Vbeta and 13 Jbeta primers. The repertoire was sequenced with immunoSEQ multiplex PCR; TCRdb's copy has only in-frame clones and lacks some. Seen here are 160,000 or so clones, approximately 80% observed once, and the top ten hold approximately 1.5%. The sequencing input was PBMCs. All receptors come from a male donor in good health and CMV-seronegative.

The J gene is TRBJ2-1, the V gene TRBV7-9; the match to TRBD1 covers 9 bases. CDR3 length: 16 amino acids. Germline-derived CDR1 and CDR2 are SEHNR and FQNEAQ (reference sequence). V lost 5 bases, J lost 3 bases, and 8 bases stayed unmatched. CDR3 bases: TGTGCCAGCAGCCCGAGACAGGGGGGCATCTACAATGAGCAGTTCTTC. Residues: CASSPRQGGIYNEQFF.

The chain combines TRBV30 with TRBJ2-5; TRBD2 is a possible D gene (5 bases). The J call is uncertain, as TRBJ2-7 better fits the DNA end. The CDR3 has 15 amino acids. CDR1 is GTSNPN and CDR2 is SVGIG in the germline V gene (reference sequence). The CDR3 protein is CAWSPAGVRGNEQYF. CDR3 in DNA: TGTGCCTGGAGTCCGGCCGGGGTACGGGGTAACGAGCAGTACTTC.

This clone has just a few counts. The chain employs TRBV11-3 and TRBJ2-1; D perhaps matches TRBD2 (8 bases). The CDR3 spans 14 residues. V gave up 5 bases and J gave up 8 bases, with 16 bases separating them. The germline CDR1 and CDR2 sequences are SGHNT and YENEEA. The CDR3 sequence is CASSGGLGGDEQFF. The CDR3 DNA reads as TGTGCCAGCAGCGGGGGACTAGGGGGCGATGAGCAGTTCTTC.

This clone was detected once. The J gene is TRBJ1-1, the V gene TRBV4-1; TRBD1 matches 7 bases. Germline values: CDR1 MGHRA, CDR2 YSYEKL. The junction had 1 base not matched to a gene; V was cut back by 4 bases and J by 5 bases. This CDR3 comprises 12 residues. CDR3 region: CASSPTGTEAFF. As DNA, the CDR3 is TGCGCCAGCAGCCCGACAGGGACTGAAGCTTTCTTT.

The chain joins TRBV7-8 to TRBJ2-3; possibly TRBD1 for D (6 bases). Per the germline V gene, CDR1 is SGHVS and CDR2 is FQNEAQ. The CDR3 runs to 13 residues. V was pared by 5 bases and J by 8 bases, with 14 bases between. The CDR3 DNA sequence: TGTGCCAGCAGCCAAGCCACAGGGCTTACGCAGTATTTT. Protein product: CASSQATGLTQYF.

CDR3 amino acids: CAISGAGGLYEQYF. The CDR3, as DNA: TGTGCCATCAGTGGAGCGGGAGGACTCTACGAGCAGTACTTC. The rearrangement links TRBV10-3 to TRBJ2-7, with TRBD2 matching 9 bases. Germline values: CDR1 ENHRY, CDR2 SYGVKD. V dropped 4 bases and J dropped 3; count of bases not matched to a gene: 4. CDR3 length: 14 amino acids.

This chain links TRBV10-3 with TRBJ2-5; 8 bases match TRBD1. Germline V gives CDR1 ENHRY, CDR2 SYGVKD. The CDR3 has 13 residues. V lost 8 bases, J lost 5 bases, and 7 bases stayed unmatched. CDR3 nucleotides: TGTGCCATCGGGGGACAGGCCCAGGAGACCCAGTACTTC. Protein: CAIGGQAQETQYF.

The genes are TRBV15 and TRBJ2-3; 9 bases are a match to TRBD2. Germline trimming cut 7 bases from V and 6 bases from J; bases unmatched to any gene: 11. This CDR3 spans 15 amino acids. Germline CDR1 is LNHNV and CDR2 is YYDKDF (reference sequence). CDR3 protein: CATMRGGRAGDTQYF. The CDR3, as DNA: TGTGCCACCATGAGGGGCGGGAGGGCCGGGGATACGCAGTATTTT.

The CDR3 protein is CASSDYTDTQYF. The CDR3 bases are TGTGCCAGCTCGGACTACACAGATACGCAGTATTTT. The chain combines TRBV28 with TRBJ2-3, with a possible D match to TRBD2 (6 bases). This CDR3 has 12 residues. Germline V gives CDR1 MDHEN, CDR2 SYDVKM. The ends were cut back, 8 bases at V and 2 bases at J, with 8 bases in the middle.

V usage is TRBV4-2 and J usage is TRBJ2-7, with D tentatively TRBD1 (6 bases). This CDR3 region has 16 residues. V shed 0 bases and J shed 1 base, with 13 bases lying between them. CDR1 and CDR2 (germline): LGHNA, YNFKEQ. The DNA for the CDR3 is TGTGCCAGCAGCCAAGAATGGGGGACACTATCCTACGAGCAGTACTTC. Translated: CASSQEWGTLSYEQYF.

CDR3: CASSLDSPNTEAFF. DNA of the CDR3: TGTGCCAGCAGCTTGGACAGCCCGAACACTGAAGCTTTCTTT. The V call is TRBV6-1, the J call TRBJ1-1; the D gene is possibly TRBD1 (6 bases). Trimming took off 6 bases at V and 1 base at J, with 12 bases between the two ends. The CDR3 sequence is 14 residues long. The germline CDR1 and CDR2 sequences are MNHNS and SASEGT.

The chain uses TRBV7-2 and TRBJ1-5, with D possibly matching TRBD1 (5 bases). The V end was cut by 1 base, the J end by 6 bases, with 7 bases between. CDR3 length: 13 residues. Germline CDR1 SGHTA, CDR2 FQGNSA. DNA of the CDR3: TGTGCCAGCAGCTTAGGGGGGGGTCAGCCCCAGCATTTT. Amino acids: CASSLGGGQPQHF.

The chain couples TRBV27 to TRBJ1-5, with TRBD1 matching over 11 bases. Germline V CDR1 and CDR2: MNHEY, SMNVEV (reference sequence). The ends lost 6 bases at V and 0 bases at J; junction bases unmatched: 1. This CDR3 is 15 amino acids long. The CDR3 coding sequence is TGTGCCAGCAGGGGACAGGGGGATAGCAATCAGCCCCAGCATTTT. Translation: CASRGQGDSNQPQHF.

This rearrangement joins TRBV30 to TRBJ2-2; no clear D. The length of the CDR3 is 13 residues. Germline assignment: CDR1 GTSNPN and CDR2 SVGIG (reference sequence). Trimming stripped 1 base from V and 4 bases from J, with 7 bases between. In nucleotides, the CDR3 is TGTGCCTGGAGTGCGAGGCCCACCGGGGAGCTGTTTTTT. This encodes CAWSARPTGELFF.

This chain connects TRBV7-2 to TRBJ2-3; D gene uncertain. Germline V gene data show CDR1 as SGHTA and CDR2 as FQGNSA. The V and J ends lost 5 bases and 2 bases respectively, with 8 bases between them. The CDR3 length is 13 residues. The CDR3 is CASSTTFTDTQYF. CDR3 nucleotide sequence: TGTGCCAGCAGCACAACGTTCACAGATACGCAGTATTTT. Complete variable domain (other parts from reference TRBV7-2 and TRBJ2-3): GAGVSQSPSNKVTEKGKDVELRCDPISGHTALYWYRQSLGQGLEFLIYFQGNSAPDKSGLPSDRFSAERTGGSVSTLTIQRTQQEDSAVYLCASSTTFTDTQYFGPGTRLTVL.

This sequence joins TRBV27 and TRBJ1-6; no definite D call. Germline V CDR1 and CDR2: MNHEY, SMNVEV (reference sequence). The ends were cut back, 6 bases at V and 2 bases at J, with 11 bases in the middle. The CDR3 loop spans 15 amino acids. The CDR3 here is CASSFLSPYNSPLHF. The DNA of the CDR3 is TGTGCCAGCAGCTTCCTAAGCCCCTATAATTCACCCCTCCACTTT.

The J gene is TRBJ1-1, the V gene TRBV7-2; 7 bases map to TRBD1. In germline, CDR1 is SGHTA, CDR2 FQGNSA. Germline trimming cut 4 bases from V and 5 bases from J; bases unmatched to any gene: 4. The CDR3 contains 13 residues. CDR3 in amino acids: CASSSQTGTEAFF. The CDR3 coding sequence is TGTGCCAGCAGCTCACAGACAGGGACTGAAGCTTTCTTT.

This rearrangement joins TRBV4-3 to TRBJ1-1; the match to TRBD1 covers 7 bases. This CDR3 has 16 amino acids. In germline, CDR1 is LGHNA, CDR2 YSLEER. The V segment lost 5 bases and the J segment 2 bases; nucleotides outside the gene matches: 11. CDR3 in amino acids: CASSIGQVSGNTEAFF. CDR3 DNA sequence: TGCGCCAGCAGCATAGGACAGGTGAGTGGAAACACTGAAGCTTTCTTT.

This clone turned up a few times. This chain connects TRBV19 to TRBJ1-4; 7 bases align to TRBD1. CDR3 size: 18 residues. The trim removed 1 base at V and 0 bases at J, leaving 8 bases unmatched. CDR1 is LNHDA, CDR2 SQIVND, per germline (reference sequence). The CDR3 here is CASSIVWGQHATNEKLFF. The CDR3 DNA reads as TGTGCCAGTAGTATAGTCTGGGGACAGCACGCAACTAATGAAAAACTGTTTTTT.

This clone was observed a single time. The chain combines TRBV28 with TRBJ2-5, with D perhaps TRBD2 (7 bases). CDR1 and CDR2 from the germline V gene are MDHEN and SYDVKM. CDR3 size: 16 residues. V lost 2 bases, J lost 5 bases, and 18 bases lay in between. CDR3 sequence: CASSLPSSGGHETQYF. The CDR3 nucleotides read TGTGCCAGCAGTTTACCTTCGTCCGGGGGGCACGAGACCCAGTACTTC.

The chain combines TRBV9 with TRBJ2-7; a possible D gene is TRBD2 (6 bases). V lost 4 bases to trimming and J lost 0 bases, with 14 bases between them. The CDR3 runs to 15 residues. Germline V gives CDR1 SGDLS, CDR2 YYNGEE. The CDR3, as DNA: TGTGCCAGCAGCCCGGGGGACTCCTCCTCCTACGAGCAGTACTTC. Its protein product is CASSPGDSSSYEQYF.

CDR3 DNA sequence: TGTGCCTGGACTCCCGGGACTGGTAGGGGGGAGCTGTTTTTT. Protein product: CAWTPGTGRGELFF. The chain is built from TRBV30 and TRBJ2-2; possible D gene TRBD2, 6 bases. Germline assignment: CDR1 GTSNPN and CDR2 SVGIG (reference sequence). Trimming left V 4 bases short and J 8 bases short, with 17 bases between. The CDR3 has 14 residues.

The V call is TRBV12-5, the J call TRBJ1-1; D gene ambiguous. In germline, CDR1 is LGHNT, CDR2 FRNRAP. Trimming took 4 bases from V and 5 from J, leaving 14 bases between them. The CDR3 extends over 14 amino acids. CDR3 sequence reads: CASGSPARETEAFF. The CDR3 nucleotides read TGTGCTAGTGGTTCCCCGGCCCGGGAAACTGAAGCTTTCTTT.

V and J are TRBV18 and TRBJ2-7; TRBD1 matches 9 bases. J gave up 7 bases and V 2 bases, and 9 bases lay outside the gene matches. CDR3 length: 15 residues. The germline V gene encodes CDR1 KGHSH and CDR2 LQKENI. The CDR3 DNA follows: TGTGCCAGCTCACCAAATAGTGGACAGGGGAAAGAGCAGTACTTC. Translation gives CASSPNSGQGKEQYF.

The gene calls are TRBV7-9 and TRBJ2-4; TRBD1 is a possible D gene (6 bases). This CDR3 contains 12 residues. CDR1 SEHNR and CDR2 FQNEAQ come from the germline V gene (reference sequence). V shed 2 bases and J shed 13 bases, with 12 bases lying between them. The CDR3 region is CASSLTKTGQYF. CDR3 nucleotides: TGTGCCAGCAGCTTAACGAAGACAGGCCAGTACTTC.